This TCR beta chain was documented in a study of response to subunit inactivated influenza vaccine. Broader study findings: It was the authors' suggestion that each seasonal influenza vaccination recruits few new T cells.

To note about this clonotype: Its antigen remains unidentified.

The length of the CDR3 is 16 residues. Trimming removed 4 bases from V and 3 bases from J, with 16 bases in between. CDR1 and CDR2 from the germline V gene are MDHEN and SYDVKM. TCRdb re-analysed the RT-PCR reads in MiXCR, keeping a single row per CDR3 protein. The sample comprises roughly 790,000 distinct CDR3 sequences, 21% of which are singletons, and roughly 10% rests with the top ten. The chain is built from TRBV28 and TRBJ2-4; D ambiguous. This receptor was taken from a man aged 45-65 years who received an inactivated influenza vaccine. This specimen consisted of PBMCs from blood, obtained 4 to 6 days after vaccination. CDR3 protein: CASSSGRTTGKNIQYF. Here the CDR3 DNA reads TGTGCCAGCAGTTCCGGTCGAACGACGGGCAAAAACATTCAGTACTTC.